These 20 T cell receptor beta chains share one sample of origin, sequenced in a study of spatial heterogeneity in lung cancer. The time point is: sample taken at primary tumor resection. TCRdb analysed the 5' RACE reads with MiXCR anew, one entry per CDR3 protein. The repertoire holds roughly 3,300 distinct CDR3 sequences, with approximately 5.5% as singletons. Antigens for these TCRs are unknown. Study results and limitations: One measure, the expanded intratumoral alpha and beta TCR count, tracked tumor mutation counts.

The source was lung tumor tissue, collected at surgery. The receptors were sampled from a female donor with early-stage non-small cell lung cancer.

Details on this clonotype: In a library made to pick up alpha chains, this beta chain is a stray read with a size that means little. CDR3 sequence reads: CASSINGGWEAFF. The CDR3 region has the DNA TGTGCCAGCAGTATTAATGGGGGTTGGGAAGCTTTCTTT. This chain connects TRBV27 to TRBJ1-1; D is possibly TRBD1 (5 bases). The CDR3 length is 13 residues. CDR1 and CDR2 from the germline V gene are MNHEY and SMNVEV (reference sequence). The V and J ends lost 5 bases and 8 bases respectively, with 15 bases between them.

This clonotype counts as medium-sized. With the library built for alpha chains, this beta chain is off target and its frequency is not meaningful. The chain couples TRBV7-9 to TRBJ1-4, with D unclear. This CDR3 is 15 amino acids long. V was cut by 5 bases and J by 8 bases, with 18 bases left in between. CDR1 is SEHNR and CDR2 is FQNEAQ in the germline V gene (reference sequence). The CDR3 DNA sequence: TGTGCCAGCAGCATCGGACGGTATGAAGGAGAAAAACTGTTTTTT. Translated: CASSIGRYEGEKLFF.

In this sample, this clonotype is large (0.1 to 1%). Because this beta chain is a stray read in a library intended to capture alpha chains, its abundance should not be given much weight. The chain joins TRBV6-1 to TRBJ2-3; possibly TRBD2 for D (5 bases). Germline CDR1 MNHNS, CDR2 SASEGT. V lost 4 bases to trimming and J lost 11 bases, with 16 bases between them. CDR3 length: 13 residues. The CDR3 region is CASSGVRVPEQYF. DNA of the CDR3: TGTGCCAGCAGTGGGGTGAGGGTCCCGGAGCAGTATTTT.

This clonotype was detected ten times or more. Since it is a stray read in a library aimed at alpha chains, this beta chain has a size that is not meaningful. The chain joins TRBV3-1 to TRBJ2-3, with TRBD2 as a possible D gene (6 bases). CDR1 is LGHDT and CDR2 is YNNKEL in the germline V gene (reference sequence). There are 14 residues in the CDR3. Trimming took off 8 bases at V and 0 bases at J, with 12 bases between the two ends. The CDR3 here is CASVGGVSTDTQYF. CDR3 in DNA: TGTGCCAGCGTGGGGGGAGTAAGCACAGATACGCAGTATTTT.

In its sample, this clonotype is medium-sized (0.01 to 0.1%). The library was designed around alpha chains, so this beta chain is a stray read whose abundance carries little weight. The chain carries TRBV9 and TRBJ2-5, with D perhaps matching TRBD2 (6 bases). This CDR3 contains 13 residues. V was cut by 0 bases and J by 7 bases, with 10 bases left in between. Germline CDR1 reads SGDLS; CDR2 reads YYNGEE. Written as DNA, the CDR3 is TGTGCCAGCAGCGTAGGCGGAGGGGCGACCCAGTACTTC. Translation: CASSVGGGATQYF.

Concerning this clonotype itself: With the library built for alpha chains, this beta chain is off target and its frequency is not meaningful. V is TRBV28 and J is TRBJ1-5; 11 bases map to TRBD1. CDR1 and CDR2 (germline): MDHEN, SYDVKM. The CDR3 contains 17 residues. The trim removed 10 bases at V and 2 bases at J, leaving 13 bases unmatched. The CDR3 DNA sequence: TGTGCCATCCGGACAGGGGGCGCGATAATGGGCAATCAGCCCCAGCATTTT. Encoded protein: CAIRTGGAIMGNQPQHF.

The table lists this clonotype with many counts. Because this beta chain is a stray read in a library intended to capture alpha chains, its abundance should not be given much weight. This chain joins TRBV5-1 and TRBJ2-2; no clear D gene. The germline V and J ends were trimmed by 4 bases and 5 bases, with 6 bases remaining between them. Germline CDR1 SGHRS, CDR2 YFSETQ. The CDR3 consists of 12 residues. As DNA, the CDR3 is TGCGCCAGCAGCCGTCCGACCGGGGAGCTGTTTTTT. Translation: CASSRPTGELFF.

Sample share makes this clonotype medium-sized (0.01 to 0.1%). As an off-target read in a library built for alpha chains, this beta chain has a frequency of little significance. This rearrangement joins TRBV29-1 to TRBJ2-5, with 8 bases that match TRBD1. The germline gives CDR1 SQVTM, CDR2 ANQGSEA. The V and J ends lost 0 bases and 3 bases, in that order; junction bases with no gene match: 9. This CDR3 is 16 amino acids long. CDR3 sequence (DNA): TGCAGCGTTGAAGATCGGACCAGACAGGGGAAAGAGACCCAGTACTTC. This translates into CSVEDRTRQGKETQYF.

This clonotype is judged medium-sized. This beta chain turned up in a library designed for alpha chains; as an off-target read, its abundance says little. This chain uses TRBV6-4 with TRBJ2-3; 9 nucleotides agree with TRBD2. The CDR3 totals 14 residues. Trimming removed 10 bases from V and 1 base from J; junction bases left unmatched: 6. From germline, CDR1 is MRHNA and CDR2 SNTAGT. The CDR3 bases are TGTGCCACCTCGGCTAGCGGGGGCACAGATACGCAGTATTTT. Translation gives CATSASGGTDTQYF.

This clonotype was counted at least ten times. Since it is a stray read in a library aimed at alpha chains, this beta chain has a size that is not meaningful. The V and J genes are TRBV14 and TRBJ1-6; possible D gene TRBD1, 5 bases. Trimming removed 5 bases at V and 11 bases at J, with 19 bases between. The CDR3 is 15 residues long. The germline CDR1 and CDR2 sequences are SGHDN and FVKESK. The CDR3 nucleotides are TGTGCCAGCAGCGACCGAGGGGCCTTGAGGACACCCCTCCACTTT. Its translation is CASSDRGALRTPLHF.

This clonotype has ten or more counts. This beta chain represents an off-target read in a library built for alpha chains; its size is of limited meaning. The chain recombines TRBV3-1 with TRBJ2-3, with TRBD2 as a possible D gene (6 bases). CDR1 and CDR2 from the germline V gene are LGHDT and YNNKEL (reference sequence). This CDR3 is built from 16 residues. Between the trimmed V and J ends, which lost 7 bases and 1 base, there was a span of 18 bases. The CDR3 protein is CASNPGGGGGTDTQYF. As DNA, the CDR3 is TGTGCCAGCAACCCAGGCGGCGGAGGGGGCACAGATACGCAGTATTTT.

Comments on this clonotype: This beta chain came through as a stray read in a library set up for alpha chains, and its size says little. The chain employs TRBV27 and TRBJ2-5, with 8 bases lining up with TRBD2. Germline lookup yields CDR1 MNHEY and CDR2 SMNVEV (reference sequence). V dropped 3 bases and J dropped 5; count of bases not matched to a gene: 8. This CDR3 region has 15 residues. The CDR3 region has the DNA TGTGCCAGCAGTTTGACGGGAGGGCCTGAGGAGACCCAGTACTTC. It translates to CASSLTGGPEETQYF.

Judged by abundance, this clonotype is medium-sized. This beta chain lies outside the target of a library built for alpha chains; its clone size means little. The rearrangement links TRBV7-8 to TRBJ2-5; TRBD2 matches 13 bases. CDR1 and CDR2 (germline): SGHVS, FQNEAQ. The ends lost 7 bases at V and 2 bases at J; junction bases unmatched: 13. This CDR3 spans 18 amino acids. The CDR3: CASNNGRGLAGLQETQYF. CDR3 in DNA: TGTGCCAGCAATAATGGGAGGGGACTAGCGGGACTACAAGAGACCCAGTACTTC. The full variable domain, its missing parts supplied by reference TRBV7-8 and TRBJ2-5, is GAGVSQSPRYKVAKRGQDVALRCDPISGHVSLFWYQQALGQGPEFLTYFQNEAQLDKSGLPSDRFFAERPEGSVSTLKIQRTQQEDSAVYLCASNNGRGLAGLQETQYFGPGTRLLVL.

This clonotype was counted between two and nine times. At one of its ends the junction is not consistent with the germline gene, which may arise from a read error. In a library made to pick up alpha chains, this beta chain is a stray read with a size that means little. V is TRBV6-6 and J is TRBJ2-1; 8 bases align to TRBD1. Germline V gives CDR1 MNHNY, CDR2 SVGAGI (reference sequence). The CDR3 consists of 15 residues. CDR3 nucleotides: TGTGCCAGCAGCGACGGACAGGGCTCCAACAATGAGCAGTTCTTC. Its translation: CASSDGQGSNNEQFF.

This clonotype ranks as medium-sized. A library made for alpha chains picked up this beta chain off target, so its size means little. CDR3 in amino acids: CASQRPAGGAEGELFF. Here the CDR3 DNA reads TGTGCCAGCCAAAGGCCGGCAGGGGGCGCGGAAGGGGAGCTGTTTTTT. The rearrangement links TRBV11-3 to TRBJ2-2; 8 nucleotides line up with TRBD1. The trim removed 8 bases at V and 8 bases at J, leaving 16 bases unmatched. The CDR3 has 16 residues. CDR1 and CDR2 (germline): SGHNT, YENEEA.

This clonotype showed up many times. This beta chain is an off-target read within a library intended for alpha chains, so its frequency means little. The chain links TRBV5-1 to TRBJ2-3, with 16 positions matching TRBD2. CDR1 and CDR2 (germline): SGHRS, YFSETQ. This CDR3 is 17 amino acids long. With V trimmed by 4 bases and J by 4 bases, 6 bases remained unmatched. The CDR3 sequence: CASSRGTSGGVADTQYF. CDR3 coding DNA: TGCGCCAGCAGCAGAGGGACTAGCGGGGGGGTCGCAGATACGCAGTATTTT. The entire variable domain, with the rest obtained from reference TRBV5-1 and TRBJ2-3, is as follows: KAGVTQTPRYLIKTRGQQVTLSCSPISGHRSVSWYQQTPGQGLQFLFEYFSETQRNKGNFPGRFSGRQFSNSRSEMNVSTLELGDSALYLCASSRGTSGGVADTQYFGPGTRLTVL.

For this clonotype: Because the library targeted alpha chains, this beta chain is an off-target read whose size means little. The gene calls are TRBV7-8 and TRBJ2-7; D gene unclear. The CDR3 is 13 amino acids. Between the trimmed V and J ends, which lost 3 bases and 5 bases, there was a span of 11 bases. The germline gives CDR1 SGHVS, CDR2 FQNEAQ. The CDR3 here is CASSFGAGHEQYF. The CDR3 nucleotides are TGTGCCAGCAGCTTCGGCGCAGGCCACGAGCAGTACTTC.

This clonotype counts as medium-sized. Found in a library prepared for alpha chains, this beta chain is an off-target read, and its abundance has little meaning. J is TRBJ2-6 and V is TRBV7-2; D uncertain. Trimming removed 0 bases from V and 4 bases from J, with 10 bases in between. CDR1 is SGHTA, CDR2 FQGNSA, per germline. The CDR3 is made up of 16 amino acids. The CDR3 protein is CASSLAPLSGANVLTF. DNA of the CDR3: TGTGCCAGCAGCTTAGCGCCCCTATCCGGGGCCAACGTCCTGACTTTC.

This clonotype showed up many times. As an off-target read in a library built for alpha chains, this beta chain has a frequency of little significance. V is TRBV12-3 or TRBV12-4 and J is TRBJ2-3; TRBD1 or TRBD2 may be the D gene (5 bases each). This CDR3 is built from 15 residues. Trimming took off 2 bases at V and 2 bases at J, with 11 bases between the two ends. The CDR3 nucleotides are TGTGCCAGCAGTTTATCTGGGACCTACACAGATACGCAGTATTTT. Its protein is CASSLSGTYTDTQYF.

Many counts were recorded for this clonotype. For a library built for alpha chains, this beta chain is a stray read; little rests on its size. The genes are TRBV7-9 and TRBJ1-1; D unresolved. CDR1 and CDR2 (germline): SEHNR, FQNEAQ (reference sequence). The V and J ends lost 11 bases and 0 bases respectively, with 22 bases between them. The CDR3 length is 16 residues. CDR3 sequence reads: CAGKAGSKSLNTEAFF. The DNA of the CDR3 is TGTGCCGGCAAAGCAGGCAGTAAGAGTTTGAACACTGAAGCTTTCTTT.